Following are 24 T cell receptor beta chains from one sample sequenced in a study of blood T cells in healthy people across ages. Primers used in a second PCR of roughly 6 to 12 cycles were a sample-barcoded 5' primer and a J-beta primer mix. TCRdb re-analysed the 5' RACE reads in MiXCR, keeping a single row per CDR3 protein. The sample comprises about 1.7 million distinct CDR3 sequences, roughly 27% of which are singletons, and 7% to 9% rests with the top ten. Sequencing used blood. The receptor source for this set is a woman in her twenties or thirties in good health.

This clonotype was picked up a small number of times. The rearrangement joins TRBV12-3 or TRBV12-4 to TRBJ1-1; D unresolved. V lost 6 bases and J 4 bases, leaving 9 bases between the germline ends. CDR3 length: 12 amino acids. CDR3 region: CASSRPPTEAFF. The CDR3 bases are TGTGCCAGCAGCCGCCCCCCCACTGAAGCTTTCTTT.

This clonotype was detected a few times. The junction differs from germline at one of its ends, possibly a read error. The gene calls are TRBV6-2 or TRBV6-3 and TRBJ2-7; a weak D match, TRBD2 (6 bases). Germline-derived CDR1 and CDR2 are MNHEY and SVGEGT. This CDR3 region has 17 residues. This CDR3 is CASSYHTGRDPSYGQYF. As DNA, the CDR3 is TGTGCCAGCAGTTACCACACCGGGCGGGACCCCTCCTACGGGCAGTACTTC.

The chain links TRBV15 to TRBJ2-5; D may correspond to TRBD1 or TRBD2 (6 bases each). The CDR3 is 14 amino acids. Germline V gives CDR1 LNHNV, CDR2 YYDKDF (reference sequence). V was trimmed by 0 bases and J by 5 bases, leaving 10 bases between them. The DNA for the CDR3 is TGTGCCACCAGCAGAGACGGGGGCTGGGAGACCCAGTACTTC. Translation gives CATSRDGGWETQYF.

Ten or more counts support this clonotype. The rearrangement links TRBV29-1 to TRBJ2-7; D remains unclear. There are 12 residues in the CDR3. Germline CDR1 is SQVTM and CDR2 is ANQGSEA. Trimming removed 7 bases at V and 3 bases at J, with 13 bases between. CDR3 coding DNA: TGCAGCGGGGCGTTTGGGAACTACGAGCAGTACTTC. This codes for CSGAFGNYEQYF.

This clonotype was detected many times. The J gene is TRBJ2-1, the V gene TRBV7-9; TRBD2 agrees at 9 bases. Germline values: CDR1 SEHNR, CDR2 FQNEAQ (reference sequence). The CDR3 totals 13 residues. V shed 8 bases, J shed 8 bases, and the junction held 7 bases outside the gene matches. CDR3 coding DNA: TGTGCCAGCGTTTCGAGACTAGCGGATGAGCAGTTCTTC. Amino acids: CASVSRLADEQFF.

The chain uses TRBV2 and TRBJ1-2, with TRBD1 matching over 7 bases. V gave up 5 bases and J gave up 0 bases; unmatched junction bases: 6. The CDR3 is 15 amino acids. Germline V CDR1 and CDR2: SNHLY, FYNNEI. The CDR3 DNA reads TGTGCCAGCAGTCCGTACCAGGGGGCTAACTATGGCTACACCTTC. Amino acids: CASSPYQGANYGYTF.

This clonotype was counted ten times or more. V and J are TRBV7-9 and TRBJ2-1, with 9 bases identical to TRBD2. J was trimmed by 4 bases and V by 2 bases; bases with no gene match: 3. Germline V gene data show CDR1 as SEHNR and CDR2 as FQNEAQ (reference sequence). CDR3 size: 15 residues. The CDR3 sequence is CASSLLAGQYNEQFF. The CDR3 DNA is TGTGCCAGCAGCTTACTAGCGGGGCAATACAATGAGCAGTTCTTC. Drawing the rest from reference TRBV7-9 and TRBJ2-1, the complete variable domain is DTGVSQNPRHKITKRGQNVTFRCDPISEHNRLYWYRQTLGQGPEFLTYFQNEAQLEKSRLLSDRFSAERPKGSFSTLEIQRTEQGDSAMYLCASSLLAGQYNEQFFGPGTRLTVL.

For this clonotype: A read error may produce the germline difference seen at one junction end. The V and J genes are TRBV7-2 and TRBJ2-1; 8 positions agree with TRBD1. CDR1 is SGHTA, CDR2 FQGNSA, per germline. The CDR3 extends over 15 amino acids. CDR3 DNA sequence: TGTGCCAACAGCTTGATGGACAGGGACTACAATGAGCAGTTCTTC. Translating it yields CANSLMDRDYNEQFF.

The V gene is TRBV20-1, the J gene TRBJ2-1, with 8 positions matching TRBD1. Germline CDR1 DFQATT, CDR2 SNEGSKA (reference sequence). V lost 5 bases, J lost 10 bases, and 13 bases stayed unmatched. The CDR3 consists of 14 residues. The CDR3 sequence: CSAGGTGPAGEQFF. The CDR3 nucleotides read TGCAGTGCTGGGGGGACAGGACCCGCAGGCGAGCAGTTCTTC.

This clonotype was seen just once. The V call is TRBV7-2, the J call TRBJ2-1, with 11 bases aligning to TRBD2. In germline, CDR1 is SGHTA, CDR2 FQGNSA. The CDR3 length is 16 residues. V lost 10 bases and J lost 8; bases outside the gene matches: 16. The CDR3 nucleotides are TGTGCCATCTCCGGACTAGCGGGTCGGAAGAAGTATGAGCAGTTCTTC. It codes for CAISGLAGRKKYEQFF.

The chain couples TRBV7-2 to TRBJ2-1, with TRBD2 matching over 15 bases. J lost 0 bases, V lost 4 bases, and 4 bases had no gene match. Per the germline V gene, CDR1 is SGHTA and CDR2 is FQGNSA. There are 18 residues in the CDR3. CDR3 region: CASSSGLAGGRSYNEQFF. Here the CDR3 DNA reads TGTGCCAGCAGCTCGGGACTAGCGGGGGGCCGCTCCTACAATGAGCAGTTCTTC.

Details on this clonotype: Just one base apart from a much larger clone, this may be a read error. The chain is built from TRBV7-3 and TRBJ2-6; D perhaps matches TRBD1 (6 bases). The CDR3 runs 15 residues. CDR1 is SGHTA and CDR2 is FQGTGA in the germline V gene. The CDR3 DNA reads TGTGCCAGCAGCTCAGGGGTAACTGGGGCCAACGTCCCGACTTTC. This encodes CASSSGVTGANVPTF. Together with reference TRBV7-3 and TRBJ2-6, the CDR3 gives the full variable domain: GAGVSQTPSNKVTEKGKYVELRCDPISGHTALYWYRQSLGQGPEFLIYFQGTGAADDSGLPNDRFFAVRPEGSVSTLKIQRTERGDSAVYLCASSSGVTGANVPTFGAGSRLTVL.

V gene TRBV24-1 combines with J gene TRBJ2-3; D is ambiguous. V lost 11 bases and J 9 bases, leaving 20 bases between the germline ends. Germline assignment: CDR1 KGHDR and CDR2 SFDVKD. This CDR3 is built from 13 residues. The CDR3 loop is CAIDFAGPDTQYF. The CDR3 nucleotides read TGTGCCATTGATTTTGCCGGCCCTGACACGCAGTATTTT.

J is TRBJ1-1 and V is TRBV28; D call uncertain. CDR1 and CDR2 (germline): MDHEN, SYDVKM. This CDR3 contains 13 residues. Trimming took 3 bases from V and 12 from J, leaving 17 bases between them. CDR3 sequence (DNA): TGTGCCAGCAGTTTGGGGATCAAGGCCCAAACTTTCTTT. The encoded protein is CASSLGIKAQTFF.

About this clonotype itself: The missing conserved phenylalanine or tryptophan at the end of this CDR3 makes a read error likely. The gene calls are TRBV29-1 and TRBJ1-6; D unclear. V was pared by 4 bases and J by 5 bases, with 6 bases between. CDR1 SQVTM and CDR2 ANQGSEA come from the germline V gene. This CDR3 contains 12 residues. CDR3 nucleotide sequence: TGCAGCGTTGTAGAAAATAATTCACCCCTCCACCTT. As protein: CSVVENNSPLHL.

Only a few counts were recorded for this clonotype. The chain has TRBV20-1 and TRBJ1-2; TRBD1 matches 10 bases. Germline V gives CDR1 DFQATT, CDR2 SNEGSKA (reference sequence). CDR3 length: 15 residues. The CDR3 region is CSTLYHQGQGPGYTF. The CDR3 DNA is TGCAGCACCCTTTACCACCAGGGACAGGGGCCTGGCTACACCTTC.

This clonotype was detected ten times or more. This chain uses TRBV12-3 or TRBV12-4 with TRBJ2-7; D gene uncertain. The CDR3 loop spans 11 amino acids. Deletions cut 3 bases from V and 5 bases from J, with 5 bases between. CDR3 bases: TGTGCCAGCAGTTTCTATAACGAGCAGTACTTC. Translating gives CASSFYNEQYF.

This clonotype was recorded a few times. This sequence joins TRBV2 and TRBJ2-1; 10 bases are shared with TRBD2. CDR3 size: 16 residues. V lost 4 bases to trimming and J lost 7 bases; unmatched junction nucleotides: 10. The germline gives CDR1 SNHLY, CDR2 FYNNEI. The DNA of the CDR3 is TGTGCCAGCAGTGCGGATTCCCCGGGACTAGCGAATGAGCAGTTCTTC. Translating it yields CASSADSPGLANEQFF.

The V and J genes are TRBV28 and TRBJ2-1, with TRBD2 as a possible D gene (6 bases). CDR1 MDHEN and CDR2 SYDVKM come from the germline V gene. The CDR3 covers 14 residues. V was trimmed by 10 bases and J by 4 bases, leaving 17 bases between them. The CDR3 sequence is CATENSGSYNEQFF. The CDR3 DNA is TGTGCCACCGAGAATAGCGGCAGTTACAATGAGCAGTTCTTC.

This clonotype has more than one count but fewer than ten. The chain recombines TRBV20-1 with TRBJ1-2; TRBD1 aligns across 7 bases. CDR1 and CDR2 (germline): DFQATT, SNEGSKA (reference sequence). This CDR3 has 13 residues. Trimming took 4 bases from V and 4 from J; bases not matched to a gene: 6. CDR3: CSATDRAAYGYTF. The CDR3 region has the DNA TGCAGTGCTACAGACAGGGCTGCCTATGGCTACACCTTC.

A note on this clonotype: The germline gene is not matched at one end of the junction; a read error may be the cause. V gene TRBV12-3 or TRBV12-4 combines with J gene TRBJ2-4; 10 bases are a match to TRBD2. Near its end, the DNA agrees better with TRBJ2-7, so the J call may be wrong. This CDR3 has 14 residues. The CDR3 coding sequence is TGTCCCAGCAGTCCCGGACTAGCGGCTTACGAGCAGTACTTC. Its protein is CPSSPGLAAYEQYF.

This clonotype was seen repeatedly, ten times or more. The chain is built from TRBV27 and TRBJ2-4, with D uncertain. This CDR3 contains 13 residues. Germline loops: CDR1 MNHEY, CDR2 SMNVEV (reference sequence). The ends were cut back, 5 bases at V and 1 base at J, with 6 bases in the middle. This CDR3 is CASSPQAKNIQYF. CDR3 bases: TGTGCCAGCAGTCCCCAGGCCAAAAACATTCAGTACTTC.

The sample holds one count of this clonotype. A much larger clone sits a single nucleotide away, making a read error possible. V is TRBV6-6 and J is TRBJ2-5; D is ambiguous. The J call may be incorrect, as the DNA end agrees better with TRBJ2-7. This CDR3 comprises 12 residues. Germline values: CDR1 MNHNY, CDR2 SVGAGI (reference sequence). CDR3 residues: CASSEVRREQYF. Written as DNA, the CDR3 is TGTGCCAGCTCAGAAGTCCGCCGCGAGCAGTACTTC.

The DNA of the CDR3 is TGCGCCAGCAGCTCGACAGGGGGCAGGATAAACATTCAGTACTTC. It yields the protein CASSSTGGRINIQYF. This sequence joins TRBV5-1 and TRBJ2-4; 10 bases agree with TRBD1. CDR1 SGHRS and CDR2 YFSETQ come from the germline V gene. The CDR3 runs to 15 residues. With 3 bases clipped from V and 6 bases from J, the junction kept 6 bases outside the gene matches.